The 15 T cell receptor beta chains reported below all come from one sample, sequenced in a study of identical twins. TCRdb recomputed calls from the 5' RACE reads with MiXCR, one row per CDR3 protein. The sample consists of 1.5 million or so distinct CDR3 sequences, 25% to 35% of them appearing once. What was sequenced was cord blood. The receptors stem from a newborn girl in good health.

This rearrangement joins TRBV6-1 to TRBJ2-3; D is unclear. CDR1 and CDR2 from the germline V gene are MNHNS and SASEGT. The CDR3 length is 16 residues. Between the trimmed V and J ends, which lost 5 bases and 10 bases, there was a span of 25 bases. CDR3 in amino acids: CASSPTEPFYKEAQYF. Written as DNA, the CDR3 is TGTGCCAGCAGTCCTACTGAACCCTTTTATAAAGAGGCGCAGTATTTT.

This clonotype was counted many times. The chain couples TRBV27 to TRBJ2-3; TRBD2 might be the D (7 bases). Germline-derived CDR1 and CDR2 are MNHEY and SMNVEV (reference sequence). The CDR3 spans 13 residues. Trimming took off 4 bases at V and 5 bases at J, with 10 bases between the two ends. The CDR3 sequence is CASSYREGDTQYF. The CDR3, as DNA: TGTGCCAGCAGTTACAGGGAGGGAGATACGCAGTATTTT.

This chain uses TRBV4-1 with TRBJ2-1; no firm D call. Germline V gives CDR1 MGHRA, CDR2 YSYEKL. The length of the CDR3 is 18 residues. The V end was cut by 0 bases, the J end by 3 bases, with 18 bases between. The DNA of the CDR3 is TGCGCCAGCAGCCAAGAGCTGGTGCCTACCTTCTTCTACAATGAGCAGTTCTTC. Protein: CASSQELVPTFFYNEQFF.

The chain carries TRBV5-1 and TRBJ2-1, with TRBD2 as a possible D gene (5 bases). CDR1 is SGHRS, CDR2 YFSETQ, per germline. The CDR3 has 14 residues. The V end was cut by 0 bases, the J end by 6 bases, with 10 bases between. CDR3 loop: CASSLGLTSNEQFF. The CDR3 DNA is TGCGCCAGCAGCTTGGGGTTAACTAGCAATGAGCAGTTCTTC.

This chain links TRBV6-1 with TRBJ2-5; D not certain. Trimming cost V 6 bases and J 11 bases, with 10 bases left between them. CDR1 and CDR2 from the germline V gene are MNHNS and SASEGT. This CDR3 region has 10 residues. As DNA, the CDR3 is TGTGCCAGCAGGACAAATGAGCAGTACTTC. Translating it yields CASRTNEQYF.

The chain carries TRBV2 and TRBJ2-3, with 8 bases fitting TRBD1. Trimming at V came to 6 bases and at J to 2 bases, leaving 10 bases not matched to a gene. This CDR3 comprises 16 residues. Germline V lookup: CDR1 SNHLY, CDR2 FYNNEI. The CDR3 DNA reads TGTGCCAGCAGAGACGTGGGGACAGGAGTCACAGATACGCAGTATTTT. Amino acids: CASRDVGTGVTDTQYF.

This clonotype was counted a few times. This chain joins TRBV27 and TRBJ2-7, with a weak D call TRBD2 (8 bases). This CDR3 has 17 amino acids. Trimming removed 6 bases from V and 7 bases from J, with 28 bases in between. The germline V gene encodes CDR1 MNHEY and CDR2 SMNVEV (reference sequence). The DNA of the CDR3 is TGTGCCAGCAGCAAAACCCAGGGGGTAGCGGGATACAATGAGCAGTACTTC. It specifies CASSKTQGVAGYNEQYF.

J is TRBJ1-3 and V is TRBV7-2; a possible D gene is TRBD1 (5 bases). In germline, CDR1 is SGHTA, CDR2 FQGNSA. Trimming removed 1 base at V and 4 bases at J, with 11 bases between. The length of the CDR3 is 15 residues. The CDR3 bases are TGTGCCAGCAGCTTAGTGGCAGGGAGGGGAAACACCATATATTTT. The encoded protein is CASSLVAGRGNTIYF.

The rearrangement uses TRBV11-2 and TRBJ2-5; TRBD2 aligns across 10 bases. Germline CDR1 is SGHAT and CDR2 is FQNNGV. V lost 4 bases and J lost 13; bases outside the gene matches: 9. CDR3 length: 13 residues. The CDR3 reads CASSSRSSGSLYF. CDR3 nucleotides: TGTGCCAGCAGCTCCAGATCTAGCGGGAGTCTGTACTTC.

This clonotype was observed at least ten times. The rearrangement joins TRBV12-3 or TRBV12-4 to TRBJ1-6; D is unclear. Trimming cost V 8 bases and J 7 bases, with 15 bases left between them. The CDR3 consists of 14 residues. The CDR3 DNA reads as TGTGCCAGCCAAGGCGCCGGCGGAAATTCACCCCTCCACTTT. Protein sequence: CASQGAGGNSPLHF.

CDR3 residues: CSAYTGLGKNIQYF. CDR3 DNA sequence: TGCAGTGCCTACACAGGGCTTGGCAAAAACATTCAGTACTTC. V usage is TRBV20-1 and J usage is TRBJ2-4; D might be TRBD1 (6 bases). V was cut by 6 bases and J by 3 bases, with 15 bases left in between. The CDR3 consists of 14 residues. Germline CDR1 DFQATT, CDR2 SNEGSKA (reference sequence).

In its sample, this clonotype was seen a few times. CDR3 loop: CASSFQALDGYTF. In DNA, the CDR3 is TGTGCCAGCAGCTTTCAGGCCCTAGATGGCTACACCTTC. This rearrangement joins TRBV5-6 to TRBJ1-2; D not certain. V was shortened by 2 bases and J by 6 bases, with 11 bases between the two germline ends. The CDR3 has 13 residues. Germline V CDR1 and CDR2: SGHDT, YYEEEE.

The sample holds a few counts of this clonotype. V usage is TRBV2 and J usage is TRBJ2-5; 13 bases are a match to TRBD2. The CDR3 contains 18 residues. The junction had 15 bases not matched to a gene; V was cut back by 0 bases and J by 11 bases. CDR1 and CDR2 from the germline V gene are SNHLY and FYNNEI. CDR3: CASSEALPGLAGHNEQYF. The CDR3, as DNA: TGTGCCAGCAGTGAAGCGCTTCCGGGACTAGCGGGGCACAATGAGCAGTACTTC. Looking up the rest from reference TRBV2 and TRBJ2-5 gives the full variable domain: EPEVTQTPSHQVTQMGQEVILRCVPISNHLYFYWYRQILGQKVEFLVSFYNNEISEKSEIFDDQFSVERPDGSNFTLKIRSTKLEDSAMYFCASSEALPGLAGHNEQYFGPGTRLLVL.

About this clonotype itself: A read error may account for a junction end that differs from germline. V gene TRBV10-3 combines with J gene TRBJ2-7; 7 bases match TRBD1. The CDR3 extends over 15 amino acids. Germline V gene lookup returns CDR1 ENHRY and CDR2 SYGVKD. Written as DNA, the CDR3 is TGTTCCATCAGTGCCGGGACAGTCAAAACCTACGAGCAGTACTTC. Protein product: CSISAGTVKTYEQYF.

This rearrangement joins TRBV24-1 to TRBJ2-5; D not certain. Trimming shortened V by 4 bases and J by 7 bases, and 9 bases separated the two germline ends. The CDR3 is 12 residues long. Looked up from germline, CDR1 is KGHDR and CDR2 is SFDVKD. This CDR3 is CATSDPQRTQYF. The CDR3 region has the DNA TGTGCCACCAGTGACCCTCAGAGGACCCAGTACTTC.